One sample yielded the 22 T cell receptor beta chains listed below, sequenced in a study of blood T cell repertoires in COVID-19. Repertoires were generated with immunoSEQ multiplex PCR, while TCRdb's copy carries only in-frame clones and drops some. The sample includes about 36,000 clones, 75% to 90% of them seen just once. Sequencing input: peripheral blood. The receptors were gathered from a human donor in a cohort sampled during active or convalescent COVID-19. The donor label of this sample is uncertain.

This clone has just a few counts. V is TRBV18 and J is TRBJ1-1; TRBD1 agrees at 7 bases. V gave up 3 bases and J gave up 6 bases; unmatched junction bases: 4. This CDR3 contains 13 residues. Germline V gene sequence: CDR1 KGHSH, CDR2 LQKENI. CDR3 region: CASSPTGPPEAFF. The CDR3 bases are TGTGCCAGCTCACCGACAGGGCCCCCTGAAGCTTTCTTT.

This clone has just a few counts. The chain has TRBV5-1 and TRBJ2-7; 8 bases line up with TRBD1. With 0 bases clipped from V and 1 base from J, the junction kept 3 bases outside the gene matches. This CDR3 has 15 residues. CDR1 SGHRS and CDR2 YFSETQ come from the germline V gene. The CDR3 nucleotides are TGCGCCAGCAGCTTGGGCGGGACAGGTTCCTACGAGCAGTACTTC. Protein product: CASSLGGTGSYEQYF.

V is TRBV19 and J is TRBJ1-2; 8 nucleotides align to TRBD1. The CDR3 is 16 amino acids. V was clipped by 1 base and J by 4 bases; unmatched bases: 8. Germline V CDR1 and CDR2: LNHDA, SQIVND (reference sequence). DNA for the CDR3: TGTGCCAGTAGTATAGGGGGAGGACAGGGCTTCTATGGCTACACCTTC. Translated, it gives CASSIGGGQGFYGYTF.

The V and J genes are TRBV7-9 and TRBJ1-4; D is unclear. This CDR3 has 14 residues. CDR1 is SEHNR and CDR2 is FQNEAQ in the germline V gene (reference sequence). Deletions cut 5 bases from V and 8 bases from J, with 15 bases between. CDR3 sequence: CASSIPSAVEKLFF. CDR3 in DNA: TGTGCCAGCAGCATACCATCCGCGGTGGAAAAACTGTTTTTT.

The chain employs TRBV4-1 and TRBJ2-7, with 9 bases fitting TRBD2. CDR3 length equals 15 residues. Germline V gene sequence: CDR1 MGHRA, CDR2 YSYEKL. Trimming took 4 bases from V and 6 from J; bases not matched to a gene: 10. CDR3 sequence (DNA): TGCGCCAGCAGCCTCAGGGTAGCGGGAGAGGGCGAGCAGTACTTC. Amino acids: CASSLRVAGEGEQYF.

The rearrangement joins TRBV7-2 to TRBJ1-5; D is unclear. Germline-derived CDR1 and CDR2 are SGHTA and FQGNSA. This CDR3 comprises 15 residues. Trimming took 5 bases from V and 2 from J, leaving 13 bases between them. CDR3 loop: CASSPPGSGNQPQHF. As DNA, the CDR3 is TGTGCCAGCAGCCCCCCAGGCTCCGGCAATCAGCCCCAGCATTTT. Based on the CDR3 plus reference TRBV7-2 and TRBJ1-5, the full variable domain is GAGVSQSPSNKVTEKGKDVELRCDPISGHTALYWYRQSLGQGLEFLIYFQGNSAPDKSGLPSDRFSAERTGGSVSTLTIQRTQQEDSAVYLCASSPPGSGNQPQHFGDGTRLSIL.

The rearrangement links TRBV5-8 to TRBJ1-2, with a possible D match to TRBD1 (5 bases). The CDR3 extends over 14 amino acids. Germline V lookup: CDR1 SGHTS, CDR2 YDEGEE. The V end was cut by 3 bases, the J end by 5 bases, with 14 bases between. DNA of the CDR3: TGTGCCAGCAGCTGGGGGGGAGACTCGTATGGCTACACCTTC. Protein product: CASSWGGDSYGYTF.

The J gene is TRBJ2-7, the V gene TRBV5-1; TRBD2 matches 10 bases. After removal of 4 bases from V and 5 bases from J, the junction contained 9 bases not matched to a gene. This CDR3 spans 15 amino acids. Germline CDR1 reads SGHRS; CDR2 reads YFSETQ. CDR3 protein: CASSVGLAVVDEQYF. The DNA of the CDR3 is TGCGCCAGCAGCGTAGGACTAGCGGTGGTAGACGAGCAGTACTTC.

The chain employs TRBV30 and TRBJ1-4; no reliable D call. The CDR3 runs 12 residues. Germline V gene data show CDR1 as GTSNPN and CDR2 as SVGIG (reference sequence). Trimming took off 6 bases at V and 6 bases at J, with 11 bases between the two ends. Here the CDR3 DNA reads TGTGCCTGTAGAGACACCTATGAAAAACTGTTTTTT. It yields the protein CACRDTYEKLFF.

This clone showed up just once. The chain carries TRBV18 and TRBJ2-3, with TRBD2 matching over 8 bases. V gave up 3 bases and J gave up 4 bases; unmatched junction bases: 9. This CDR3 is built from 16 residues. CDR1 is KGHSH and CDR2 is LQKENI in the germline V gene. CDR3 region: CASSPRGLERADTQYF. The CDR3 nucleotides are TGTGCCAGCTCACCCCGGGGACTAGAGAGGGCAGATACGCAGTATTTT.

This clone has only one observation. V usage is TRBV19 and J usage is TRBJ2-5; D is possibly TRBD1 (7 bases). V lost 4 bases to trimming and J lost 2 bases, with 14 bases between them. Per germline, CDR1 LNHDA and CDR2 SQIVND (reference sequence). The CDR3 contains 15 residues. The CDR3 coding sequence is TGTGCCAGTAGTAGCGGGACAGCGACGCAAGAGACCCAGTACTTC. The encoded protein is CASSSGTATQETQYF.

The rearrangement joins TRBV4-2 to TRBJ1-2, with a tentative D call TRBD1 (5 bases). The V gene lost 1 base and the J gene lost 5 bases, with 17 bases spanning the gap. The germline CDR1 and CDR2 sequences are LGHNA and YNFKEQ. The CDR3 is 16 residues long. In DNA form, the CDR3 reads TGTGCCAGCAGCCAAGTGGGGGGACCGACGGAATATGGCTACACCTTC. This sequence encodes CASSQVGGPTEYGYTF.

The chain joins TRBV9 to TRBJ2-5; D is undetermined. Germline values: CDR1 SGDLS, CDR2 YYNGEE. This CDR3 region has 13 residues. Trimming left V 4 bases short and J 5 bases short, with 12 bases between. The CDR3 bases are TGTGCCAGCAGCCTCCGGGTCATGGAGACCCAGTACTTC. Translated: CASSLRVMETQYF.

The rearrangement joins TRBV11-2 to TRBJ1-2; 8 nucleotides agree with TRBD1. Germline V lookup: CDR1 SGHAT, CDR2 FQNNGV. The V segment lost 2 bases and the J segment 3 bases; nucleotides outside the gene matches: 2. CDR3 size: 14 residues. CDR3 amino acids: CASSLQGAHYGYTF. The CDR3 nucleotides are TGTGCCAGCAGCTTACAGGGGGCCCACTATGGCTACACCTTC.

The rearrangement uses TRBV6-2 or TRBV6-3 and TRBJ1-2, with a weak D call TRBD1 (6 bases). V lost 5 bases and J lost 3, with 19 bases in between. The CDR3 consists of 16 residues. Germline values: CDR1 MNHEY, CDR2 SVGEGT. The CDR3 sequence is CASSDRDNGLDYGYTF. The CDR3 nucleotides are TGTGCCAGCAGTGACCGGGACAACGGCCTGGACTATGGCTACACCTTC.

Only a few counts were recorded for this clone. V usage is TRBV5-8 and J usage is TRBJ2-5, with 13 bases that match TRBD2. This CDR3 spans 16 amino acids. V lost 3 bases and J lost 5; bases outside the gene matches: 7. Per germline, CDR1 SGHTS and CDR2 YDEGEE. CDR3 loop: CASSSQLAGGSETQYF. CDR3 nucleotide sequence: TGTGCCAGCAGCTCTCAACTAGCGGGAGGGTCGGAGACCCAGTACTTC.

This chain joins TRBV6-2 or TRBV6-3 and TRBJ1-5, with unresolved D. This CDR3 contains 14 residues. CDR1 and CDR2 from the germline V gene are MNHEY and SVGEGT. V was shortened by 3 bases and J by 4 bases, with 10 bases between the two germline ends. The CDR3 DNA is TGTGCCAGCAGTTATATCCCCTCTAATCAGCCCCAGCATTTT. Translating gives CASSYIPSNQPQHF.

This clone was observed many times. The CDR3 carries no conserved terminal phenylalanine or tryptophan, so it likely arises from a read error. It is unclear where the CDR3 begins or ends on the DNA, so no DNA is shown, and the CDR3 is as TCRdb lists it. The CDR3 sequence is CASSYGLVHPAPV. The V and J genes are TRBV6-2 or TRBV6-3 and TRBJ2-3; the table assigns TRBD2, which was not confirmed against the DNA. The CDR3 length equals 13 residues, ends included. Germline lookup yields CDR1 MNHEY and CDR2 SVGEGT.

CDR3: CASGWGAGASYEQYF. CDR3 sequence (DNA): TGTGCCAGCGGCTGGGGCGCGGGGGCGTCCTACGAGCAGTACTTC. The chain combines TRBV6-5 with TRBJ2-7, with TRBD2 as a possible D gene (7 bases). The CDR3 has 15 amino acids. Per the germline V gene, CDR1 is MNHEY and CDR2 is SVGAGI. V lost 8 bases and J lost 1, with 18 bases in between.

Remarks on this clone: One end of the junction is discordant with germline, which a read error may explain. This chain's CDR3 is CASSDSGTGAGELFF. The DNA of the CDR3 is TGTGCCAGCAGTGACTCCGGGACAGGGGCCGGGGAGCTGTTTTTT. The rearrangement uses TRBV6-6 and TRBJ2-2, with TRBD1 matching 10 bases. The CDR3 sequence is 15 residues long. Germline assignment: CDR1 MNHNY and CDR2 SVGAGI (reference sequence).

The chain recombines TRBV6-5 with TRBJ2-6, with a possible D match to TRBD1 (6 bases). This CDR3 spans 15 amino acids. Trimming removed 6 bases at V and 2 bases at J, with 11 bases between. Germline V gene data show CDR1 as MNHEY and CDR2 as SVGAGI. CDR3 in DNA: TGTGCCAGCAGAGCATCAGGGGCTGGGGCCAACGTCCTGACTTTC. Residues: CASRASGAGANVLTF.

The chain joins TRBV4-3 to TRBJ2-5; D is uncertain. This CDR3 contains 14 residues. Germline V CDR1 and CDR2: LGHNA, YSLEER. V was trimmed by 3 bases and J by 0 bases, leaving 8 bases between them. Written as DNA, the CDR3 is TGCGCCAGCAGCCAGAGAGAATACCAAGAGACCCAGTACTTC. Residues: CASSQREYQETQYF.